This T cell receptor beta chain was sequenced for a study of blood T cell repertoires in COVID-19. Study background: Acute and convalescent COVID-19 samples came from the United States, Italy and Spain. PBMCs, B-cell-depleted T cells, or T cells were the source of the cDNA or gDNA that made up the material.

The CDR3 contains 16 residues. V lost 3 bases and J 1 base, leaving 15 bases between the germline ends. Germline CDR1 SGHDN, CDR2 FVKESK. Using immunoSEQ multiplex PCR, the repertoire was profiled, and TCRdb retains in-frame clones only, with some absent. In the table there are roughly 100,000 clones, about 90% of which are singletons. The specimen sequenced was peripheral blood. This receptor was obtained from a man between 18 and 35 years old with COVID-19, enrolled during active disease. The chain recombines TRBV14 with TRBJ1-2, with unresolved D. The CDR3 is CASSHYTVKINYGYTF. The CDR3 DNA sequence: TGTGCCAGCAGCCACTATACAGTTAAGATTAACTATGGCTACACCTTC. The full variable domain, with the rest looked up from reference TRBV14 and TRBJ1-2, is EAGVTQFPSHSVIEKGQTVTLRCDPISGHDNLYWYRRVMGKEIKFLLHFVKESKQDESGMPNNRFLAERTGGTYSTLKVQPAELEDSGVYFCASSHYTVKINYGYTFGSGTRLTVV.